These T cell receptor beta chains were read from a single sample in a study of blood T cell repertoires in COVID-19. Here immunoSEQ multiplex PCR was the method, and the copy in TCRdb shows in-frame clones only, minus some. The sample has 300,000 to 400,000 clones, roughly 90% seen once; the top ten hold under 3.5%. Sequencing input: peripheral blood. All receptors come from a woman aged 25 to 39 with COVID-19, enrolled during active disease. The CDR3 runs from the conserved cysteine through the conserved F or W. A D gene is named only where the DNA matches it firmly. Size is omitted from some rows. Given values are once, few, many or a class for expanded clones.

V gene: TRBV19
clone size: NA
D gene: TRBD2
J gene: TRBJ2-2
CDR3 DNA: TGTGCCAGTAGCCGCGGACTAGCGGGAAAGACCGGGGAGCTGTTTTTT
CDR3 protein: CASSRGLAGKTGELFF

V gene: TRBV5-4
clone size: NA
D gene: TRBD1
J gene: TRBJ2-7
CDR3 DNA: TGTGCCAGCAGCCAGGGGGGACAGGGGGCTTACGAGCAGTACTTC
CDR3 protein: CASSQGGQGAYEQYF

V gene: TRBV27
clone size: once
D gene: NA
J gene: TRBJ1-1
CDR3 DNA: TGTGCCAGCCGACTCCAGGGTACAAACACTGAAGCTTTCTTT
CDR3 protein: CASRLQGTNTEAFF

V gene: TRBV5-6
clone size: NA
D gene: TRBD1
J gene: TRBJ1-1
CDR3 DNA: TGTGCCAGCAGCTGGGACTGGACAGGGGGTATGAACACTGAAGCTTTCTTT
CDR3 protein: CASSWDWTGGMNTEAFF

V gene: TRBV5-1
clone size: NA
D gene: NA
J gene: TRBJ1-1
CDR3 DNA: TGCGCCAGCAGCTTGCTCCCGCGGGAGACGTTAGGTGAAGCTTTCTTT
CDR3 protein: CASSLLPRETLGEAFF

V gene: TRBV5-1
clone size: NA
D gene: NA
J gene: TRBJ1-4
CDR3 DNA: TGCGCCAGCAGCTTGGCAGGCACTACTAATGAAAAACTGTTTTTT
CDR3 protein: CASSLAGTTNEKLFF

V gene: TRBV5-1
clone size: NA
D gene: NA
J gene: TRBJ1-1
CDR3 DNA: TGCGCCAGCATCGAAGGCGGCAGAATAAACACTGAAGCTTTCTTT
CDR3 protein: CASIEGGRINTEAFF

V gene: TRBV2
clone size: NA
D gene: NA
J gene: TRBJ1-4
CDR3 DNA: TGTGCCAGCAGCAAGGGCCTTTTTGCCGTGGACACCGATGAAAAACTGTTTTTT
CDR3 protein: CASSKGLFAVDTDEKLFF

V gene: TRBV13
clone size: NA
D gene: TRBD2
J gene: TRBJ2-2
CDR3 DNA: TGTGCCAGCAGTCCCCTCCGTGAGGGACTAGCGAACACCGGGGAGCTGTTTTTT
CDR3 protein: CASSPLREGLANTGELFF

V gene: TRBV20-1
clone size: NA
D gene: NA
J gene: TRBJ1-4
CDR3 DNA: TGCAGCCCTCAGGGGTCAGAACTGTTTTTT
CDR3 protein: CSPQGSELFF

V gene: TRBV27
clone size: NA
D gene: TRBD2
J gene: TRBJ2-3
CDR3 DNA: TGTGCCAGCAGTTCTATAAACCACAGTGGGACTAGCGGGAGGGCCGTAACGCAGTATTTT
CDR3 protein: CASSSINHSGTSGRAVTQYF

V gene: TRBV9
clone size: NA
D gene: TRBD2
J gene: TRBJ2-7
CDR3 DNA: TGTGCCAGCAGCGCCGGGGGGGCGCCCCTACGCGAGCAGTACTTC
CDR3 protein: CASSAGGAPLREQYF

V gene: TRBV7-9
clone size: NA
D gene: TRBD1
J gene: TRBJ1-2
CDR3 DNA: TGTGCCAGCAGCTTAGTATATCGGACAGGGGATAACTATGGCTACACCTTC
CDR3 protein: CASSLVYRTGDNYGYTF

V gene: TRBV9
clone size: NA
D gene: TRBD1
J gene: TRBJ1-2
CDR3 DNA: TGTGCCAGCAGCCCCGTACCGGGGAACAGGGGGGTTAACTATGGCTACACCTTC
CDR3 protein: CASSPVPGNRGVNYGYTF

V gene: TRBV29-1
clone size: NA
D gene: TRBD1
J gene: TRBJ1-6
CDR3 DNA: TGCAGCGCAAGACAGGGGGGTAATTCACCCCTCCACTTT
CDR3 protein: CSARQGGNSPLHF

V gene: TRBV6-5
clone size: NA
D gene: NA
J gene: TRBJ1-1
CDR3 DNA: TGTGCCAGCAGGTCAGGGGCGATTAGCACTGAAGCTTTCTTT
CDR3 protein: CASRSGAISTEAFF

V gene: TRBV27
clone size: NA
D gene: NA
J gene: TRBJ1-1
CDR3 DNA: TGTGCCAGCCGCAGGGGTGGCACTGAAGCTTTCTTT
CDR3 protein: CASRRGGTEAFF

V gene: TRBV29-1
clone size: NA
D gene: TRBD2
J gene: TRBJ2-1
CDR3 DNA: TGCAGCGCCGGACCAGGGACTAGCGGTTACAATGAGCAGTTCTTC
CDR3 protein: CSAGPGTSGYNEQFF

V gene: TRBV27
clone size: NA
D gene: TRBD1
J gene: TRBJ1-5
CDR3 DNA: TGTGCCAGCAGTTTACAGGGGGGACAGCCCCAGCATTTT
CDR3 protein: CASSLQGGQPQHF

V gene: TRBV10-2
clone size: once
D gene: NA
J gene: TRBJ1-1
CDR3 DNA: TGCGCCAGCAGTGATAGGGGCAGGGTGAACACTGAAGCTTTCTTT
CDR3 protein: CASSDRGRVNTEAFF

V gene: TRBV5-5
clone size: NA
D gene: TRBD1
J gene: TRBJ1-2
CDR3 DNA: TGTGCCAGCAGCTTGGCCCCCCAGGCAGGGGGATTGTTGGACTATGGCTACACCTTC
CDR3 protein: CASSLAPQAGGLLDYGYTF

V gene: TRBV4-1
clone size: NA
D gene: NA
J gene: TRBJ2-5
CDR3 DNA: TGCGCCAGCAGCCAAGGGACCATAGGCAGGGCCCAAGAGACCCAGTACTTC
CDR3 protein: CASSQGTIGRAQETQYF

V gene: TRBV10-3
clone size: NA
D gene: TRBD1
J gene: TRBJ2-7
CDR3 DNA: TGTGCCATCAAGGACCCGGGACAGGACGAGCAGTACTTC
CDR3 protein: CAIKDPGQDEQYF

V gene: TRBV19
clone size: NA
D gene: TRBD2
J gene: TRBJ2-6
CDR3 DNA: TGTGCCAGTAGTATGGGACTACGTCGGGGAGGAAGCTCTGGGGCCAACGTCCTGACTTTC
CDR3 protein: CASSMGLRRGGSSGANVLTF

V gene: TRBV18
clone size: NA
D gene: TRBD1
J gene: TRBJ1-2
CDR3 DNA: TGTGCCAGCTCGCTGACAGGGGGAAGTGGCTACACCTTC
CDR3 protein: CASSLTGGSGYTF

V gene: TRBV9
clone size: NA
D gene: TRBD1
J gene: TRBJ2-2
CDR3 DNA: TGTGCCAGCAGCGTCACTGGACAGGGGGCCGGGGAGCTGTTTTTT
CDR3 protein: CASSVTGQGAGELFF

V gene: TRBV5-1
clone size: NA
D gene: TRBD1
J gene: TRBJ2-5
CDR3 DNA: TGCGCCAGCAAACGGGACAGGGCCGGGGGAGAGACCCAGTACTTC
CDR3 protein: CASKRDRAGGETQYF

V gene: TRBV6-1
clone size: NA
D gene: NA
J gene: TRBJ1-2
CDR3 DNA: TGTGCCAGCAGTGACAGTAGGGGGTATGGCTACACCTTC
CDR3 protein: CASSDSRGYGYTF

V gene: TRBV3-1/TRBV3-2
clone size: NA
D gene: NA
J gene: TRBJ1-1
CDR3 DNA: TGTGCCAGCAGCCACAGGGGAGGGGAGAACACTGAAGCTTTCTTT
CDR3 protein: CASSHRGGENTEAFF

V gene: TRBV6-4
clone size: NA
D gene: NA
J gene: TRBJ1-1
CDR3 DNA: TGTGCCAGCAGCGCCGGAGTAGCGGACACTGAAGCTTTCTTT
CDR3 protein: CASSAGVADTEAFF

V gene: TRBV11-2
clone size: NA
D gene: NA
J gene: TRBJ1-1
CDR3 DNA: TGTGCCAGCAGCTTAGGGCAGGGTAACACTGAAGCTTTCTTT
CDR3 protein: CASSLGQGNTEAFF

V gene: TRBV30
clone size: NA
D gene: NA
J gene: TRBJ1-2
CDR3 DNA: TGTGCCGAAGAATCTAACGTAGAACCGAGGGGGTATGGCTACACCTTC
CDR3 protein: CAEESNVEPRGYGYTF

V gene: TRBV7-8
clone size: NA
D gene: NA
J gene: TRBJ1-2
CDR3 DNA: TGTGCCAGCAGCACTAGGATGCGGGGGGGGGAGAACTATGGCTACACCTTC
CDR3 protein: CASSTRMRGGENYGYTF

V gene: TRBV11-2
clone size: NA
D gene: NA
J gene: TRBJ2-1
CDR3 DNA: TGTGCCACCAGTAGCGGTACCTCGCAGTTCTTC
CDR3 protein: CATSSGTSQFF

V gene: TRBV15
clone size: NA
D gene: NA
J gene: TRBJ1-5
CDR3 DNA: TGTGCCACCAGCAGAGATACGGGGTGGGACCAGTCAGGGGAGCCCCAGCATTTT
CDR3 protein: CATSRDTGWDQSGEPQHF

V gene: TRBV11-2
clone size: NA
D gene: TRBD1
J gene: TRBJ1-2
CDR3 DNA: TGTGCCAGCAGCTTTGACAGGGAAAACTATGGCTACACCTTC
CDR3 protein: CASSFDRENYGYTF

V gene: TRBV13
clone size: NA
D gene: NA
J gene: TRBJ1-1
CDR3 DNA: TGTGCCAGCAGCTTAAATCAGGGATCGACTGAAGCTTTCTTT
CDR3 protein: CASSLNQGSTEAFF

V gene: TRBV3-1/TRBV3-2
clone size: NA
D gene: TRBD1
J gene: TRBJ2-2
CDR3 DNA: TGTGCCAGCAGCCTATACGGGACAGGGGGCTCCGGGGAGCTGTTTTTT
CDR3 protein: CASSLYGTGGSGELFF

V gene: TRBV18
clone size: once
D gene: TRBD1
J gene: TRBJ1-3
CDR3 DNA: TGTGCCAGCTCACCATCCGGGACAGGGCTCGGAAACACCATATATTTT
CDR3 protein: CASSPSGTGLGNTIYF

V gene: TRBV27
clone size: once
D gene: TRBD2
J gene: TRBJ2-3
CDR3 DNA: TGTGCCAGCAGTTTATCCTCAGCGGGAGGACGCACAGATACGCAGTATTTT
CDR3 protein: CASSLSSAGGRTDTQYF

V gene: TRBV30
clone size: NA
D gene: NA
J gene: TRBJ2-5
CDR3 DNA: TGTGCCTGGAGTAGTTCCGGGGAGACCCAGTACTTC
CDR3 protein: CAWSSSGETQYF

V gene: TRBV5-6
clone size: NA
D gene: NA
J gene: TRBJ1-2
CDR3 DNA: TGTGCCAGCAGCTTGGCCAGGACTAACTGGGGCTACACCTTC
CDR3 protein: CASSLARTNWGYTF

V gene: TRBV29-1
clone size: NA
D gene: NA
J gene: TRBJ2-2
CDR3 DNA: TGCAGCGCTGGCCAGGAGACAGCCTACACCGGGGAGCTGTTTTTT
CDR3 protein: CSAGQETAYTGELFF

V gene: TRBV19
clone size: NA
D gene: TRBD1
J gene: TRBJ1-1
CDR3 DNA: TGTGCCAGTAGTATAGAAGGACAGGGGGCCGGCACTGAAGCTTTCTTT
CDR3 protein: CASSIEGQGAGTEAFF

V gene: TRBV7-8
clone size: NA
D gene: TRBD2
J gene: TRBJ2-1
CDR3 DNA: TGTGCCAGCAGCTTACTAGCGGAGCGCCCCGAGCAGTTCTTC
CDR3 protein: CASSLLAERPEQFF

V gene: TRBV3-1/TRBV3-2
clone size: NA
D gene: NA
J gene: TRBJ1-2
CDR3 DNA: TGTGCCAGCCGCCTCGGGGGGAGAGATGGCTACACCTTC
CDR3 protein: CASRLGGRDGYTF

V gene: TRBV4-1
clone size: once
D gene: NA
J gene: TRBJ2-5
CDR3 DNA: TGCGCCAGCAGCCAGGCTACTAGAGGGGGTCAAGAGACCCAGTACTTC
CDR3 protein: CASSQATRGGQETQYF

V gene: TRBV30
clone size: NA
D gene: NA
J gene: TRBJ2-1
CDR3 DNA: TGTGCCTGTCGACAAGGCTCCTACAATGAGCAGTTCTTC
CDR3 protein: CACRQGSYNEQFF

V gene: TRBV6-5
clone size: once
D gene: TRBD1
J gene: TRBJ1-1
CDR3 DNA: TGTGCCAGCAGACGCGACAGGGGGGGCACTGAAGCTTTCTTT
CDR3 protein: CASRRDRGGTEAFF

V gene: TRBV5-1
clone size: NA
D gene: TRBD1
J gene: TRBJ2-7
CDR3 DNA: TGCGCCAGCAGCGGAACAGGGGGCATGGGTCTCTCCTACGAGCAGTACTTC
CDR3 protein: CASSGTGGMGLSYEQYF

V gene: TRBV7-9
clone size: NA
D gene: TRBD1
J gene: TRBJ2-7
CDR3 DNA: TGTGCCAGCAGCTTAATCCGGGACAGCCACGAGCAGTACTTC
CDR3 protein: CASSLIRDSHEQYF

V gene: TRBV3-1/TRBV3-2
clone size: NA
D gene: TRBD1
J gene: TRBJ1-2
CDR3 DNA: TGTGCCAGCAGCCAAGGCCAGGGGGCGGACTATGGCTACACCTTC
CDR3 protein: CASSQGQGADYGYTF

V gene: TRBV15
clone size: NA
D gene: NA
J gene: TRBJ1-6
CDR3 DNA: TGTGCCACCAGCAGAGACGATAATTCACCCCTCCACTTT
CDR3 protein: CATSRDDNSPLHF

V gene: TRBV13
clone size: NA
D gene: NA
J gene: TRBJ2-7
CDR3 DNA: TGTGCCAGCAGCTTAGACAGATCCTACGAGCAGTACTTC
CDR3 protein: CASSLDRSYEQYF

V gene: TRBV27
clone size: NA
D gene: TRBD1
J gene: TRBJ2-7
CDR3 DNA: TGTGCCAGCAGTTCAGGACAGGGGACCTACGAGCAGTACTTC
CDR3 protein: CASSSGQGTYEQYF

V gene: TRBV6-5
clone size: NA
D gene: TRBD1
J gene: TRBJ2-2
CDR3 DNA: TGTGCCAGCAGACCCGTGACAGGGTCCGGGGAGCTGTTTTTT
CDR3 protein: CASRPVTGSGELFF

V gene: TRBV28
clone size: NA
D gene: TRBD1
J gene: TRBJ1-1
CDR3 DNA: TGTGCCAGCAGTTGGGACAGGGGCGTTGGCACTGAAGCTTTCTTT
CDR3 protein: CASSWDRGVGTEAFF